Below, 6 T cell receptor beta chains from the same sample are listed, as sequenced in a study of technical replicates of blood from several donors. Profiling relied on immunoSEQ multiplex PCR, and the TCRdb table lists in-frame clones only, not all of them. The sample has around 80,000 clones, about 91% seen once. The sequencing input was T cells isolated from PBMCs. The receptors here all came from a human donor in good health.

The gene calls are TRBV29-1 and TRBJ1-2, with 7 positions matching TRBD1. V lost 5 bases and J lost 2; bases outside the gene matches: 5. The CDR3 covers 13 residues. The germline gives CDR1 SQVTM, CDR2 ANQGSEA. The CDR3 protein is CSVTGERNYGYTF. As DNA, the CDR3 is TGCAGCGTTACAGGGGAAAGGAACTATGGCTACACCTTC.

The chain employs TRBV4-2 and TRBJ2-3, with a weak D call TRBD2 (6 bases). The V end lost 0 bases, the J end lost 3 bases, and 16 bases lay between the germline ends. This CDR3 contains 17 residues. Germline lookup yields CDR1 LGHNA and CDR2 YNFKEQ. In nucleotides, the CDR3 is TGTGCCAGCAGCCAAGACGCCCTGGGGCGGGGTACAGATACGCAGTATTTT. It translates to CASSQDALGRGTDTQYF.

The V call is TRBV30, the J call TRBJ2-1; the match to TRBD2 covers 9 bases. Germline CDR1 reads GTSNPN; CDR2 reads SVGIG (reference sequence). The CDR3 runs to 13 residues. V lost 5 bases to trimming and J lost 6 bases; unmatched junction nucleotides: 5. Here the CDR3 DNA reads TGTGCCTGGTGTGCGGGAGGGGGCAATGAGCAGTTCTTC. Translated: CAWCAGGGNEQFF.

This chain joins TRBV5-6 and TRBJ1-2; TRBD1 agrees at 8 bases. This CDR3 has 13 amino acids. The J segment lost 8 bases and the V segment lost 5 bases, leaving 8 bases of the junction unmatched. Germline V gene data show CDR1 as SGHDT and CDR2 as YYEEEE. CDR3 in amino acids: CASRPLGTGGYTF. CDR3 bases: TGTGCCAGCAGACCGCTTGGGACAGGCGGCTACACCTTC.

The DNA of the CDR3 is TGTGCCAGCAGTTTACTAGCGGGAGCACTCGGTGAGCAGTTCTTC. It yields the protein CASSLLAGALGEQFF. The chain employs TRBV27 and TRBJ2-1; 10 bases line up with TRBD2. Per germline, CDR1 MNHEY and CDR2 SMNVEV (reference sequence). The CDR3 totals 15 residues. V lost 2 bases to trimming and J lost 9 bases; unmatched junction nucleotides: 7.

This chain uses TRBV2 with TRBJ2-5; 10 bases are shared with TRBD1. Germline values: CDR1 SNHLY, CDR2 FYNNEI. The CDR3 loop spans 13 amino acids. V shed 5 bases and J 5 bases; nucleotides not matched to a gene: 2. The CDR3 region has the DNA TGTGCCAGCAGTAGGGACAGGGGTGAGACCCAGTACTTC. Amino acid sequence: CASSRDRGETQYF. The whole variable domain, filled in from reference TRBV2 and TRBJ2-5, reads EPEVTQTPSHQVTQMGQEVILRCVPISNHLYFYWYRQILGQKVEFLVSFYNNEISEKSEIFDDQFSVERPDGSNFTLKIRSTKLEDSAMYFCASSRDRGETQYFGPGTRLLVL.